This TCR beta chain was sequenced during a study of T cells in narcolepsy. Points from the study as a whole: Blood of same and different patients, but not healthy controls, reportedly held recurring autoreactive clonotypes.

About this clone: Antigen specificity is unknown.

The data were produced by immunoSEQ multiplex PCR, yet TCRdb's version contains in-frame clones alone and is incomplete. The sample contains around 18,000 clones, 86% of which appear only once. The sequence derives from a human donor in good health. The sequencing sample was made of memory (CD45RA-) CD4+ T cells from blood.

Here the CDR3 DNA reads TGTGCCAGCAGCGTGGGGACTAGCGGGAGCACAGATACGCAGTATTTT. Its protein is CASSVGTSGSTDTQYF. The chain uses TRBV13 and TRBJ2-3; 12 positions agree with TRBD2. Looked up from germline, CDR1 is PRHDT and CDR2 is FYEKMQ (reference sequence). Losses at the gene ends were 5 bases for V and 0 bases for J; bases not matched to a gene: 3. The CDR3 loop spans 16 amino acids. The whole variable domain, remainder taken from reference TRBV13 and TRBJ2-3, is AAGVIQSPRHLIKEKRETATLKCYPIPRHDTVYWYQQGPGQDPQFLISFYEKMQSDKGSIPDRFSAQQFSDYHSELNMSSLELGDSALYFCASSVGTSGSTDTQYFGPGTRLTVL.